The 18 T cell receptor beta chains below all came from one sample that was sequenced in a study of T-cell memory formation after mild COVID-19. TCRdb reanalysed the 5' RACE reads using MiXCR and keeps one entry per CDR3 protein. This table has around 320,000 distinct CDR3 sequences, around 19% appearing once. The source material was PBMCs or a T cell subset sorted from them (not recorded which). Receptors were obtained from a man aged 18 to 29 who had mild COVID-19 (a few samples of this study predate the infection). Cell type and time point are not known.

This clonotype has more than one count but fewer than ten. The rearrangement uses TRBV12-3 or TRBV12-4 and TRBJ2-1; 9 positions agree with TRBD2. The CDR3 sequence is 14 residues long. The V and J ends lost 3 bases and 9 bases, in that order; junction bases with no gene match: 6. The CDR3 spells CASSLQRGVAEQFF. The CDR3 coding sequence is TGTGCCAGCAGTTTGCAGCGGGGGGTGGCTGAGCAGTTCTTC.

This clonotype is deemed medium-sized. The rearrangement links TRBV29-1 to TRBJ1-1; no firm D call. Trimming removed 3 bases at V and 6 bases at J, with 11 bases between. The CDR3 runs to 12 residues. CDR1 and CDR2 (germline): SQVTM, ANQGSEA. CDR3 sequence reads: CSVDAGNAEAFF. The CDR3 DNA reads TGCAGCGTTGATGCGGGCAACGCTGAAGCTTTCTTT. The full variable domain, rest sourced from reference TRBV29-1 and TRBJ1-1, is SAVISQKPSRDICQRGTSLTIQCQVDSQVTMMFWYRQQPGQSLTLIATANQGSEATYESGFVIDKFPISRPNLTFSTLTVSNMSPEDSSIYLCSVDAGNAEAFFGQGTRLTVV.

The rearrangement uses TRBV13 and TRBJ1-4; D gene ambiguous. Trimming removed 6 bases at V and 0 bases at J, with 8 bases between. This CDR3 contains 14 residues. The V gene's germline CDR1 is PRHDT and CDR2 FYEKMQ (reference sequence). The CDR3 loop is CASSSKATNEKLFF. In DNA, the CDR3 is TGTGCCAGCAGTTCGAAAGCAACTAATGAAAAACTGTTTTTT.

This clonotype was found a few times. The chain carries TRBV7-2 and TRBJ2-1, with TRBD1 as a possible D gene (6 bases). V was shortened by 10 bases and J by 5 bases, with 24 bases between the two germline ends. The CDR3 runs 16 residues. Germline V gives CDR1 SGHTA, CDR2 FQGNSA. The CDR3 reads CATSAPTGILHNEQFF. As DNA, the CDR3 is TGTGCCACCTCGGCACCCACAGGGATTCTACACAATGAGCAGTTCTTC.

In this sample, this clonotype turned up many times. The chain couples TRBV27 to TRBJ1-2; no definite D call. V lost 6 bases to trimming and J lost 0 bases, with 17 bases between them. Per germline, CDR1 MNHEY and CDR2 SMNVEV (reference sequence). The length of the CDR3 is 16 residues. The CDR3 coding sequence is TGTGCCAGCAGGGGATTGTGGGGAGAGCCTAACTATGGCTACACCTTC. It encodes CASRGLWGEPNYGYTF.

This clonotype was detected a few times. The chain uses TRBV7-3 and TRBJ2-1; TRBD2 might be the D (6 bases). There are 15 residues in the CDR3. Germline CDR1 reads SGHTA; CDR2 reads FQGTGA. V was trimmed by 11 bases and J by 7 bases, leaving 24 bases between them. The DNA for the CDR3 is TGTGCCTCCAGCCTGGGCGGGGCCCGTGGGAATGAGCAGTTCTTC. Protein: CASSLGGARGNEQFF.

The genes are TRBV10-2 and TRBJ2-1; D ambiguous. The CDR3 length is 14 residues. In germline, CDR1 is WSHSY, CDR2 SAAADI. V was pared by 4 bases and J by 0 bases, with 7 bases between. For the CDR3, the DNA is TGCGCCAGCAGTGCGTCGAGCTCCTACAATGAGCAGTTCTTC. Its translation: CASSASSSYNEQFF.

This clonotype appeared a few times. This sequence joins TRBV10-3 and TRBJ1-2; 8 bases map to TRBD1. Germline lookup yields CDR1 ENHRY and CDR2 SYGVKD. Trimming took 2 bases from V and 2 from J; bases not matched to a gene: 4. The CDR3 runs 15 residues. CDR3 protein: CAISEGRDRNYGYTF. CDR3 sequence (DNA): TGTGCCATCAGTGAGGGCCGGGACAGGAACTATGGCTACACCTTC.

The rearrangement uses TRBV24-1 and TRBJ2-2; 7 bases map to TRBD2. This CDR3 has 16 residues. V dropped 0 bases and J dropped 1; count of bases not matched to a gene: 1. Germline V gene sequence: CDR1 KGHDR, CDR2 SFDVKD. The DNA for the CDR3 is TGTGCCACCAGTGATTTGAAGCGGGGGAACACCGGGGAGCTGTTTTTT. It yields the protein CATSDLKRGNTGELFF.

The CDR3 nucleotides are TGTGCCAGCAGCTTAGGCCAGGAGCAGCCCCAGCATTTT. This sequence encodes CASSLGQEQPQHF. The chain uses TRBV7-2 and TRBJ1-5; no definite D call. The V gene's germline CDR1 is SGHTA and CDR2 FQGNSA. The CDR3 loop spans 13 amino acids. Trimming removed 1 base from V and 7 bases from J, with 8 bases in between. Using reference TRBV7-2 and TRBJ1-5 for the parts outside the CDR3, the full variable domain is GAGVSQSPSNKVTEKGKDVELRCDPISGHTALYWYRQSLGQGLEFLIYFQGNSAPDKSGLPSDRFSAERTGGSVSTLTIQRTQQEDSAVYLCASSLGQEQPQHFGDGTRLSIL.

This clonotype was observed a single time. V and J are TRBV5-6 and TRBJ1-2, with 8 bases aligning to TRBD1. The germline gives CDR1 SGHDT, CDR2 YYEEEE. This CDR3 contains 15 residues. The V and J ends lost 2 bases and 7 bases, in that order; junction bases with no gene match: 10. The CDR3 nucleotides read TGTGCCAGCAGCTTCCACCGGGACAGGCCCTTTGGCTACACCTTC. Translating it yields CASSFHRDRPFGYTF. Based on the CDR3 plus reference TRBV5-6 and TRBJ1-2, the full variable domain is DAGVTQSPTHLIKTRGQQVTLRCSPKSGHDTVSWYQQALGQGPQFIFQYYEEEERQRGNFPDRFSGHQFPNYSSELNVNALLLGDSALYLCASSFHRDRPFGYTFGSGTRLTVV.

This clonotype was seen only a few times. The CDR3 is CASTPGQGNYGYTF. The CDR3 bases are TGTGCCAGCACACCGGGACAGGGCAACTATGGCTACACCTTC. V is TRBV7-2 and J is TRBJ1-2; 9 bases line up with TRBD1. The junction had 5 bases not matched to a gene; V was cut back by 7 bases and J by 2 bases. From germline, CDR1 is SGHTA and CDR2 FQGNSA. The CDR3 extends over 14 amino acids.

V is TRBV7-8 and J is TRBJ2-3; possible D gene TRBD2, 7 bases. The CDR3 has 15 amino acids. CDR1 and CDR2 (germline): SGHVS, FQNEAQ. Trimming took 5 bases from V and 5 from J, leaving 17 bases between them. This chain's CDR3 is CASSLRRGQGDTQYF. The CDR3 nucleotides read TGTGCCAGCAGCCTACGGCGGGGGCAAGGAGATACGCAGTATTTT.

This clonotype was detected only a few times. The chain couples TRBV20-1 to TRBJ2-5; TRBD2 aligns across 11 bases. After removal of 1 base from V and 5 bases from J, the junction contained 9 bases not matched to a gene. The length of the CDR3 is 16 residues. Germline CDR1 DFQATT, CDR2 SNEGSKA (reference sequence). CDR3 DNA sequence: TGCAGTGCTAGAGGGAAACTAGCGGGGGTGGGGGAGACCCAGTACTTC. It codes for CSARGKLAGVGETQYF.

This clonotype was seen a few times. The chain joins TRBV24-1 to TRBJ1-5; D gene ambiguous. V dropped 5 bases and J dropped 1 base, with 11 bases sitting between them. This CDR3 contains 15 residues. CDR1 and CDR2 (germline): KGHDR, SFDVKD. The CDR3: CATSAHGESNQPQHF. As DNA, the CDR3 is TGTGCCACCAGTGCCCACGGGGAGAGCAATCAGCCCCAGCATTTT.

This clonotype was seen more than once but under ten times. V is TRBV7-9 and J is TRBJ2-5; D tentatively reads TRBD1 or TRBD2 (6 bases each). CDR1 is SEHNR and CDR2 is FQNEAQ in the germline V gene (reference sequence). V lost 1 base, J lost 2 bases, and 11 bases lay in between. The CDR3 runs 15 residues. CDR3 in DNA: TGTGCCAGCAGCTTAGTATTAGGGGGGCAAGAGACCCAGTACTTC. Translated: CASSLVLGGQETQYF.

The chain combines TRBV7-2 with TRBJ2-1; D gene unclear. The CDR3 totals 12 residues. Germline V gene lookup returns CDR1 SGHTA and CDR2 FQGNSA. Trimming took off 2 bases at V and 10 bases at J, with 9 bases between the two ends. Here the CDR3 DNA reads TGTGCCAGCAGCTTACACCTTGGCGAGCAGTTCTTC. Translated: CASSLHLGEQFF.

CDR3 loop: CASGDRADGYTF. Written as DNA, the CDR3 is TGTGCCAGCGGGGACAGGGCGGATGGCTACACCTTC. The rearrangement links TRBV28 to TRBJ1-2; 9 bases align to TRBD1. Germline V lookup: CDR1 MDHEN, CDR2 SYDVKM. CDR3 length: 12 amino acids. The J segment lost 6 bases and the V segment lost 8 bases, leaving 4 bases of the junction unmatched.